Each of the 29 T cell receptor beta chains below was sequenced from the same sample in a study of cytomegalovirus exposure and HLA in healthy donors. Both 60 Vbeta primers and 13 Jbeta primers went into the PCR. TCRdb keeps only in-frame clones here, not all; method: immunoSEQ multiplex PCR. Of 110,000 to 150,000 clones in the sample, over 75% were seen once. The sequencing input was PBMCs. These receptors came from a man aged 30 to 39 in good health and CMV-seronegative.

This clone was detected a few times. It is likely a read error, because the conserved phenylalanine at the end of the CDR3 is missing. CDR3 DNA sequence: TGCGCCAGCAGCCAAGAACCTGAGGGAAACTACGAGCAGTACTTG. It codes for CASSQEPEGNYEQYL. The chain recombines TRBV4-1 with TRBJ2-7, with D perhaps matching TRBD2 (5 bases). The CDR3 spans 15 residues. CDR1 and CDR2 from the germline V gene are MGHRA and YSYEKL. Trimming shortened V by 0 bases and J by 3 bases, and 12 bases separated the two germline ends.

V gene TRBV28 combines with J gene TRBJ1-5; D call uncertain. V gave up 2 bases and J gave up 7 bases, with 3 bases separating them. Germline V CDR1 and CDR2: MDHEN, SYDVKM. The CDR3 is made up of 11 amino acids. The CDR3 sequence is CASSLEQPQHF. In DNA form, the CDR3 reads TGTGCCAGCAGTTTAGAGCAGCCCCAGCATTTT.

The rearrangement uses TRBV5-8 and TRBJ1-3; tentatively, D is TRBD1 (5 bases). This CDR3 has 16 amino acids. CDR1 and CDR2 from the germline V gene are SGHTS and YDEGEE. Trimming took off 0 bases at V and 2 bases at J, with 12 bases between the two ends. CDR3 sequence (DNA): TGTGCCAGCAGCTTGGCCATAGTAGGGGCTGGAAACACCATATATTTT. Amino acid sequence: CASSLAIVGAGNTIYF. The full variable domain, its missing parts supplied by reference TRBV5-8 and TRBJ1-3, is EAGVTQSPTHLIKTRGQQATLRCSPISGHTSVYWYQQALGLGLQFLLWYDEGEERNRGNFPPRFSGRQFPNYSSELNVNALELEDSALYLCASSLAIVGAGNTIYFGEGSWLTVV.

V and J are TRBV7-8 and TRBJ1-1; D unresolved. The germline V gene has CDR1 SGHVS and CDR2 FQNEAQ. Trimming removed 1 base from V and 4 bases from J, with 19 bases in between. This CDR3 contains 17 residues. CDR3 region: CASSLEVYTVAGTEAFF. CDR3 sequence (DNA): TGTGCCAGCAGCTTAGAAGTGTACACTGTAGCGGGCACTGAAGCTTTCTTT.

The rearrangement joins TRBV2 to TRBJ1-4; 9 bases line up with TRBD1. CDR3 length: 15 amino acids. The J segment lost 7 bases and the V segment lost 4 bases, leaving 7 bases of the junction unmatched. Germline loops: CDR1 SNHLY, CDR2 FYNNEI. The CDR3 bases are TGTGCCAGCAGTGTGGAGGGACAGGGATTTGAAAAACTGTTTTTT. Encoded protein: CASSVEGQGFEKLFF.

The chain couples TRBV4-1 to TRBJ1-5, with D tentatively TRBD1 (5 bases). CDR1 and CDR2 from the germline V gene are MGHRA and YSYEKL. V was shortened by 0 bases and J by 3 bases, with 9 bases between the two germline ends. This CDR3 is 15 amino acids long. CDR3 amino acids: CASSQDQGPNQPQHF. The DNA of the CDR3 is TGCGCCAGCAGCCAAGATCAGGGCCCCAATCAGCCCCAGCATTTT.

The CDR3 is CASSDGGGPYEQYF. The CDR3 DNA sequence: TGTGCCAGCAGTGACGGGGGGGGGCCTTACGAGCAGTACTTC. The gene calls are TRBV28 and TRBJ2-7, with 8 bases matching TRBD2. In germline, CDR1 is MDHEN, CDR2 SYDVKM. CDR3 length: 14 amino acids. Trimming at V came to 5 bases and at J to 4 bases, leaving 7 bases not matched to a gene.

This chain connects TRBV29-1 to TRBJ2-3; D not certain. CDR1 and CDR2 from the germline V gene are SQVTM and ANQGSEA. The CDR3 is 13 residues long. V shed 7 bases and J shed 5 bases, with 16 bases lying between them. The CDR3 nucleotides are TGCAGCGGTGGGCCTCACCAAGGAGATACGCAGTATTTT. It yields the protein CSGGPHQGDTQYF.

The chain combines TRBV19 with TRBJ1-3; 7 bases fit TRBD1. The CDR3 spans 12 residues. Germline-derived CDR1 and CDR2 are LNHDA and SQIVND (reference sequence). V gave up 8 bases and J gave up 4 bases; unmatched junction bases: 2. The CDR3 is CASGTDGNTIYF. The CDR3 nucleotides are TGTGCCAGTGGGACAGACGGAAACACCATATATTTT.

The chain combines TRBV5-1 with TRBJ1-4; D not resolved. The CDR3 totals 15 residues. V lost 0 bases to trimming and J lost 6 bases, with 12 bases between them. Per germline, CDR1 SGHRS and CDR2 YFSETQ. The CDR3 nucleotides are TGCGCCAGCAGCTTGGCCTCTGGCAGTCATGAAAAACTGTTTTTT. This sequence encodes CASSLASGSHEKLFF.

As concerns this clone: One end of the junction fails to match germline, which may point to a read error. The chain couples TRBV4-1 to TRBJ2-7; 9 bases align to TRBD2. Germline V gives CDR1 MGHRA, CDR2 YSYEKL. The CDR3 runs 11 residues. In DNA form, the CDR3 reads TGCGCCAGCAGCCATGCGGGGGGGGTGAACTTC. This gives the protein CASSHAGGVNF.

This clone occurred a few times. Germline and junction disagree at one end, which may indicate a read error. V usage is TRBV28 and J usage is TRBJ1-5; the D gene is possibly TRBD1 (5 bases). CDR3 length: 13 amino acids. CDR1 is MDHEN, CDR2 SYDVKM, per germline. In DNA, the CDR3 is TGTGCCAGCAGGACCTCCGGACATCAGCCCCAGAATTTT. This sequence encodes CASRTSGHQPQNF.

V is TRBV7-2 and J is TRBJ2-5, with 9 positions matching TRBD2. This CDR3 region has 13 residues. Germline values: CDR1 SGHTA, CDR2 FQGNSA. The J segment lost 13 bases and the V segment lost 7 bases, leaving 13 bases of the junction unmatched. DNA of the CDR3: TGTGCCAGCACCCAAACGGGACTAGCACTCCGGTACTTC. Its translation: CASTQTGLALRYF.

The gene calls are TRBV10-1 and TRBJ1-1; TRBD1 is a possible D gene (5 bases). CDR1 is WNHNN, CDR2 SYGVQD, per germline (reference sequence). Between the trimmed V and J ends, which lost 0 bases and 6 bases, there was a span of 11 bases. CDR3 length equals 14 residues. The CDR3 sequence: CASSESRALPEAFF. CDR3 bases: TGCGCCAGCAGTGAGTCCAGGGCGCTCCCTGAAGCTTTCTTT.

The chain uses TRBV11-2 and TRBJ2-1; D not resolved. The CDR3 extends over 12 amino acids. The germline gives CDR1 SGHAT, CDR2 FQNNGV. V gave up 5 bases and J gave up 9 bases, with 11 bases separating them. The CDR3: CASSQAWSEQFF. The CDR3 DNA is TGTGCCAGCAGCCAAGCATGGAGTGAGCAGTTCTTC.

V is TRBV4-1 and J is TRBJ2-3; TRBD2 matches 10 bases. The V gene end was trimmed by 3 bases and the J gene end by 0 bases; junction bases not matched to a gene: 6. Germline assignment: CDR1 MGHRA and CDR2 YSYEKL. The CDR3 extends over 17 amino acids. In nucleotides, the CDR3 is TGCGCCAGCAGCCAGGTCCTGACTAGCGGGAGCACAGATACGCAGTATTTT. Encoded protein: CASSQVLTSGSTDTQYF.

A single count supports this clone. The J gene is TRBJ1-1, the V gene TRBV7-2; D may be TRBD1 (5 bases). Germline V gene lookup returns CDR1 SGHTA and CDR2 FQGNSA. Trimming shortened V by 5 bases and J by 4 bases, and 20 bases separated the two germline ends. The length of the CDR3 is 16 residues. The CDR3 DNA follows: TGTGCCAGCAGCCCTAGAGGGGCGGGAGGTGGCACTGAAGCTTTCTTT. Its translation is CASSPRGAGGGTEAFF.

This clone was seen more than once but under ten times. The chain combines TRBV4-1 with TRBJ1-1; 7 bases match TRBD1. Germline CDR1 MGHRA, CDR2 YSYEKL. Trimming removed 3 bases from V and 3 bases from J; junction bases left unmatched: 4. The CDR3 extends over 14 amino acids. The CDR3 DNA follows: TGCGCCAGCAGCCATCAGGGGGGTCACACTGAAGCTTTCTTT. This gives the protein CASSHQGGHTEAFF.

The chain uses TRBV9 and TRBJ2-3, with 9 bases that match TRBD1. This CDR3 region has 15 residues. Losses at the gene ends were 4 bases for V and 5 bases for J; bases not matched to a gene: 8. Germline V gives CDR1 SGDLS, CDR2 YYNGEE. In nucleotides, the CDR3 is TGTGCCAGCAGCAGACGGACAGGGGAAGGAGATACGCAGTATTTT. Translation gives CASSRRTGEGDTQYF.

This clone has just a few counts. The chain combines TRBV5-1 with TRBJ2-5, with TRBD1 matching 8 bases. Germline CDR1 and CDR2: SGHRS and YFSETQ. The CDR3 has 15 residues. J lost 0 bases, V lost 4 bases, and 5 bases had no gene match. The CDR3 bases are TGCGCCAGCAGCCCAGGGACAGGACACCAAGAGACCCAGTACTTC. It specifies CASSPGTGHQETQYF.

V gene TRBV6-6 combines with J gene TRBJ2-1; 10 bases fit TRBD2. V dropped 2 bases and J dropped 5; count of bases not matched to a gene: 3. Germline V CDR1 and CDR2: MNHNY, SVGAGI (reference sequence). This CDR3 has 15 amino acids. CDR3 coding DNA: TGTGCCAGCAGTTACGGCCTAGCGGGAGACAATGAGCAGTTCTTC. Encoded protein: CASSYGLAGDNEQFF.

V and J are TRBV4-1 and TRBJ2-7, with D perhaps matching TRBD1 (5 bases). Trimming shortened V by 1 base and J by 5 bases, and 12 bases separated the two germline ends. This CDR3 comprises 14 residues. The germline CDR1 and CDR2 sequences are MGHRA and YSYEKL. The CDR3 bases are TGCGCCAGCAGCCAAGCAAGGGGTGCCAACGAGCAGTACTTC. Its translation is CASSQARGANEQYF.

This clone occurred once. The chain has TRBV7-9 and TRBJ1-1; 8 nucleotides agree with TRBD1. The CDR3 consists of 15 residues. V trimming: 3 bases; J trimming: 7 bases; junction bases outside the gene matches: 10. Germline V gene lookup returns CDR1 SEHNR and CDR2 FQNEAQ (reference sequence). CDR3 region: CASSFRGRGPREAFF. CDR3 nucleotide sequence: TGTGCCAGCAGCTTCCGTGGCAGGGGGCCACGTGAAGCTTTCTTT.

J is TRBJ2-3 and V is TRBV6-5, with 11 bases lining up with TRBD2. The germline V gene encodes CDR1 MNHEY and CDR2 SVGAGI. This CDR3 is 14 amino acids long. After removal of 4 bases from V and 8 bases from J, the junction contained 5 bases not matched to a gene. Here the CDR3 reads CASSFSGGASTQYF. CDR3 bases: TGTGCCAGCAGTTTTAGCGGGGGGGCGAGTACGCAGTATTTT.

The CDR3 DNA reads as TGCGCCAGCAGCCCGACAGGGGCTGATAATTCACCCCTCCACTTT. Its translation is CASSPTGADNSPLHF. The chain joins TRBV5-1 to TRBJ1-6; 8 nucleotides agree with TRBD1. Germline CDR1 and CDR2: SGHRS and YFSETQ. V was clipped by 4 bases and J by 5 bases; unmatched bases: 5. The CDR3 runs to 15 residues.

The V gene is TRBV27, the J gene TRBJ1-1; D not resolved. The CDR3 has 16 residues. V gave up 5 bases and J gave up 2 bases, with 18 bases separating them. CDR1 MNHEY and CDR2 SMNVEV come from the germline V gene (reference sequence). The CDR3 coding sequence is TGTGCCAGCAGTAATGTGGGGTTCGGACTAAACACTGAAGCTTTCTTT. It specifies CASSNVGFGLNTEAFF.

V usage is TRBV13 and J usage is TRBJ1-1; 8 bases line up with TRBD1. With V trimmed by 5 bases and J by 3 bases, 5 bases remained unmatched. Germline V CDR1 and CDR2: PRHDT, FYEKMQ (reference sequence). The CDR3 loop spans 14 amino acids. The CDR3 coding sequence is TGTGCCAGCAGCCCCCGGACAGGGTACACTGAAGCTTTCTTT. Protein: CASSPRTGYTEAFF.

The J gene is TRBJ1-6, the V gene TRBV25-1; D may be TRBD1 (6 bases). V lost 1 base and J 4 bases, leaving 17 bases between the germline ends. Germline CDR1 reads MGHDK; CDR2 reads SYGVNS. The CDR3 runs 18 residues. The CDR3 nucleotides read TGTGCCAGCAGTGAATTCTCGACAGGAGAAACGTATAATTCACCCCTCCACTTT. Its protein product is CASSEFSTGETYNSPLHF.

V usage is TRBV7-2 and J usage is TRBJ2-3, with D possibly matching TRBD2 (6 bases). Trimming stripped 6 bases from V and 0 bases from J, with 10 bases between. The CDR3 runs 14 residues. The germline V gene encodes CDR1 SGHTA and CDR2 FQGNSA. The CDR3 loop is CASSPGTSTDTQYF. In DNA form, the CDR3 reads TGTGCCAGCAGTCCCGGGACTAGCACAGATACGCAGTATTTT.